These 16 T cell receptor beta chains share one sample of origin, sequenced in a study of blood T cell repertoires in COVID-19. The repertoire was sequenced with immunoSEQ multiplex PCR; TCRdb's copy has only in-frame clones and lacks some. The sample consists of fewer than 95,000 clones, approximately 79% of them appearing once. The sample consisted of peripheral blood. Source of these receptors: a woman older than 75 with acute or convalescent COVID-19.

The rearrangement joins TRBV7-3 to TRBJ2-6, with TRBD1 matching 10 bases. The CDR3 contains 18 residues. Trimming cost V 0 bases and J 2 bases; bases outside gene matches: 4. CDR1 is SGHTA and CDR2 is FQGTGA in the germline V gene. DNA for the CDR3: TGTGCCAGCAGCTTAACTGGACAGGGGGAAACTGGGGCCAACGTCCTGACTTTC. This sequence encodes CASSLTGQGETGANVLTF. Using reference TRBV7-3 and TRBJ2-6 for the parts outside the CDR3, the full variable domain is GAGVSQTPSNKVTEKGKYVELRCDPISGHTALYWYRQSLGQGPEFLIYFQGTGAADDSGLPNDRFFAVRPEGSVSTLKIQRTERGDSAVYLCASSLTGQGETGANVLTFGAGSRLTVL.

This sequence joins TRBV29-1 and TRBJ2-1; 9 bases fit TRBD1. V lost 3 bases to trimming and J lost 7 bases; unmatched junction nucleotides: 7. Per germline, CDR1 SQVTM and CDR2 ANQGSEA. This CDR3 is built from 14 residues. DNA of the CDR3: TGCAGCGTTGATGCGGGACAGGGTGGAAATGAGCAGTTCTTC. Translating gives CSVDAGQGGNEQFF.

The CDR3 DNA sequence: TGTGCCAGCTCACCTAGGGGGCGGCAGGAGAATTCACCCCTCCACTTT. Encoded protein: CASSPRGRQENSPLHF. V gene TRBV18 combines with J gene TRBJ1-6, with 7 bases aligning to TRBD1. The V gene end was trimmed by 3 bases and the J gene end by 7 bases; junction bases not matched to a gene: 9. The germline gives CDR1 KGHSH, CDR2 LQKENI. The CDR3 has 16 amino acids. Filled out from reference TRBV18 and TRBJ1-6, the complete variable domain reads NAGVMQNPRHLVRRRGQEARLRCSPMKGHSHVYWYRQLPEEGLKFMVYLQKENIIDESGMPKERFSAEFPKEGPSILRIQQVVRGDSAAYFCASSPRGRQENSPLHFGNGTRLTVT.

DNA for the CDR3: TGTGCCAGCAGTTACTCTAGATACACCGGGGAGCTGTTTTTT. The encoded protein is CASSYSRYTGELFF. The genes are TRBV6-5 and TRBJ2-2; D is ambiguous. The germline V gene encodes CDR1 MNHEY and CDR2 SVGAGI. The CDR3 runs 14 residues. V gave up 0 bases and J gave up 3 bases, with 5 bases separating them.

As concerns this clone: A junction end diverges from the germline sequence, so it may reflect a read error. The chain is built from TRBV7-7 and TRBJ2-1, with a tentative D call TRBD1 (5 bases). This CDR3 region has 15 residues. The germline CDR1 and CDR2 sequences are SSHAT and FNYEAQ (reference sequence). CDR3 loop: CASSLAPGTYNEQFF. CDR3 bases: TGTGCTAGCAGCTTAGCCCCAGGGACCTACAATGAGCAGTTCTTC. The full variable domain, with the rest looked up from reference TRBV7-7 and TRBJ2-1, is GAGVSQSPRYKVTKRGQDVTLRCDPISSHATLYWYQQALGQGPEFLTYFNYEAQPDKSGLPSDRFSAERPEGSISTLTIQRTEQRDSAMYRCASSLAPGTYNEQFFGPGTRLTVL.

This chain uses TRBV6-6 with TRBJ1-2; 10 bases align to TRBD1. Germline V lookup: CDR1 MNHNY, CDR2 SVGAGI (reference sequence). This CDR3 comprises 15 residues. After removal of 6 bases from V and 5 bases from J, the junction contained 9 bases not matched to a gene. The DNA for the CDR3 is TGTGCCAGCAGCCCCAACGGGGGACAGGGGTATGGCTACACCTTC. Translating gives CASSPNGGQGYGYTF.

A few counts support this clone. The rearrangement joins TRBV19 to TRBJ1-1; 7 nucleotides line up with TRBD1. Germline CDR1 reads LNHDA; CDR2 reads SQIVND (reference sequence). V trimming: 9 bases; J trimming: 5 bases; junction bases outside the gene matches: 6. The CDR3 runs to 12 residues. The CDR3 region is CASRKQGTEAFF. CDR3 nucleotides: TGTGCCAGCCGAAAACAGGGGACTGAAGCTTTCTTT.

The CDR3 DNA reads TGTGCCATCCTGGGGGCAGGTCTGGGGTACGAGCAGTACTTC. Its translation is CAILGAGLGYEQYF. This chain connects TRBV10-3 to TRBJ2-7, with D possibly TRBD1 on 6 matching bases. Trimming left V 8 bases short and J 4 bases short, with 18 bases between. The CDR3 runs to 14 residues. CDR1 ENHRY and CDR2 SYGVKD come from the germline V gene.

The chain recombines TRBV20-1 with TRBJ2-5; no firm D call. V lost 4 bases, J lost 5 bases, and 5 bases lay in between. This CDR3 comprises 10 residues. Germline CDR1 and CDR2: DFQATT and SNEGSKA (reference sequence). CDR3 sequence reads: CSATLETQYF. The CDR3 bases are TGCAGTGCTACTCTGGAGACCCAGTACTTC.

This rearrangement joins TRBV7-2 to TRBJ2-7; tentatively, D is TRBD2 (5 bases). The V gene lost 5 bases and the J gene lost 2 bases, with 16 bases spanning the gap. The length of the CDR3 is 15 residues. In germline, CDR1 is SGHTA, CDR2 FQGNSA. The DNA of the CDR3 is TGTGCCAGCAGCGTAAGTGCGGAGGTCGCCTACGAGCAGTACTTC. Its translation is CASSVSAEVAYEQYF.

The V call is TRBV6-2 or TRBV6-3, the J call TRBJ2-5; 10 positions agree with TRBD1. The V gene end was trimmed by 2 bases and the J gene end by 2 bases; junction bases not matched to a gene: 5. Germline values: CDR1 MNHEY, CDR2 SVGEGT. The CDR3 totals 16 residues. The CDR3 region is CASSYGDRGLQETQYF. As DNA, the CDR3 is TGTGCCAGCAGTTACGGGGACAGGGGTTTACAAGAGACCCAGTACTTC.

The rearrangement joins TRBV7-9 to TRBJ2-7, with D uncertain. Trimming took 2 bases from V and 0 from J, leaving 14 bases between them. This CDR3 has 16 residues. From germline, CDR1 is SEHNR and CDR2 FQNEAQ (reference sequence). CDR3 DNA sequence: TGTGCCAGCAGCTTAAGTTGGGCCGAGAGCTCCTACGAGCAGTACTTC. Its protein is CASSLSWAESSYEQYF.

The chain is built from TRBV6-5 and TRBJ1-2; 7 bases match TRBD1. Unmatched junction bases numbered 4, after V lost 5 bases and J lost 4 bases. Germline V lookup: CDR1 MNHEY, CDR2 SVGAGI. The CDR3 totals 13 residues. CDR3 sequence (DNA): TGTGCCAGCAGTACAGGGGCGGGCTATGGCTACACCTTC. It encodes CASSTGAGYGYTF.

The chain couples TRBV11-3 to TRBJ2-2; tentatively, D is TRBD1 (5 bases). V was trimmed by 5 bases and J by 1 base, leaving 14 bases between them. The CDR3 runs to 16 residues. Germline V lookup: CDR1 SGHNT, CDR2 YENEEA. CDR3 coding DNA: TGTGCCAGCAGCCCGAGGACACATTTGAACACCGGGGAGCTGTTTTTT. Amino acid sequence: CASSPRTHLNTGELFF.

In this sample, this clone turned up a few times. CDR3 loop: CASRFAGETEAFF. CDR3 in DNA: TGTGCCAGCAGGTTCGCTGGAGAAACTGAAGCTTTCTTT. The chain joins TRBV7-3 to TRBJ1-1, with D unresolved. This CDR3 has 13 amino acids. Per the germline V gene, CDR1 is SGHTA and CDR2 is FQGTGA. V lost 6 bases, J lost 5 bases, and 13 bases lay in between.

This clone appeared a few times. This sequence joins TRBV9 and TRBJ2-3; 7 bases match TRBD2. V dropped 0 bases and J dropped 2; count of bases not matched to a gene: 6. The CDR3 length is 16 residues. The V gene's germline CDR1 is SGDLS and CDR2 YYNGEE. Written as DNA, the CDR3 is TGTGCCAGCAGCGTAGGTAGACGGGGGGTCACAGATACGCAGTATTTT. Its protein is CASSVGRRGVTDTQYF.